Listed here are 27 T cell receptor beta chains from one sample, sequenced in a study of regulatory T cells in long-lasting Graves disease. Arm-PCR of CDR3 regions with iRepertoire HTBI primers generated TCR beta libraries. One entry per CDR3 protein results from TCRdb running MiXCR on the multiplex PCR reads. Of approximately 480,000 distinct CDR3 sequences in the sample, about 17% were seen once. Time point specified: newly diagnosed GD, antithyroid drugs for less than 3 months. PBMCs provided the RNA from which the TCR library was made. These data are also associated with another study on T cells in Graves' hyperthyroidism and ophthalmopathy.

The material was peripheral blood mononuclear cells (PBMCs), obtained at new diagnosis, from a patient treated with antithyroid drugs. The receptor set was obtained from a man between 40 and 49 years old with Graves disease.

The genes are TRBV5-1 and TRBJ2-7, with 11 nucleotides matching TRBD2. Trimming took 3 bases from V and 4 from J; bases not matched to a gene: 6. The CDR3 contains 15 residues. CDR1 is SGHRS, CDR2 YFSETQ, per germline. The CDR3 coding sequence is TGCGCCAGCAGCTCTGGCGGGACTAGCGGTTACGAGCAGTACTTC. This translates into CASSSGGTSGYEQYF.

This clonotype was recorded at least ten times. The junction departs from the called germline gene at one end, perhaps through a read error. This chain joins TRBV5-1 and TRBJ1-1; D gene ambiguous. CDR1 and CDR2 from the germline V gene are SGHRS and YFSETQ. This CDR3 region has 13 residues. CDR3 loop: CASSLDVNTEAFF. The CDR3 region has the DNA TGTGCCAGCAGCTTAGATGTGAACACTGAAGCTTTCTTT.

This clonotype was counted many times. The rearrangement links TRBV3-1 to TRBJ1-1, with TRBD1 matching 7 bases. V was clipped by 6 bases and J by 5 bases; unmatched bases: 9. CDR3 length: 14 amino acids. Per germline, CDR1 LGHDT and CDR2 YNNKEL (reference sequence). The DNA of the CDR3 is TGTGCCAGCAGACAACAGGGGAGTCTGACTGAAGCTTTCTTT. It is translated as CASRQQGSLTEAFF.

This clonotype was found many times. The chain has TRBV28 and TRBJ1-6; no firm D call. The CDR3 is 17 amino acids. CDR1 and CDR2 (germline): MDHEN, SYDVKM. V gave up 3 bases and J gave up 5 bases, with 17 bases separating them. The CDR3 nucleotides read TGTGCCAGCAGTTTTTATTTTTGGTCTCCAAATAATTCACCCCTCCACTTT. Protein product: CASSFYFWSPNNSPLHF.

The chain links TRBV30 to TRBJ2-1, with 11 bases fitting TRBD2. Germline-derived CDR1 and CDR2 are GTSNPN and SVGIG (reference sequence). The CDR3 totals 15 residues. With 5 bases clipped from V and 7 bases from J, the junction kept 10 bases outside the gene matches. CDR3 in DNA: TGTGCCTGGGCGACTAGCGGGACGGGCGTAAATGAGCAGTTCTTC. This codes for CAWATSGTGVNEQFF.

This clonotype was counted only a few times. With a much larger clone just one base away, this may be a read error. The CDR3 region is CASSSAQVNTEAFF. CDR3 coding DNA: TGCGCCAGCAGCTCGGCCCAGGTAAACACTGAAGCTTTCTTT. J is TRBJ1-1 and V is TRBV5-1; no clear D. This CDR3 has 14 residues. The germline V and J ends were trimmed by 3 bases and 2 bases, with 11 bases remaining between them. The germline V gene has CDR1 SGHRS and CDR2 YFSETQ.

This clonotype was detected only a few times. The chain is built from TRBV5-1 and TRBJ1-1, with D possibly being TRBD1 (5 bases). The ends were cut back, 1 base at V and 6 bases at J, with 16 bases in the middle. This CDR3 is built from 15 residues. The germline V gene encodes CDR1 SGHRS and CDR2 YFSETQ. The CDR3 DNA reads TGCGCCAGCAGCTTGCGGACAACAGGTTTCTCTGAAGCTTTCTTT. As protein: CASSLRTTGFSEAFF.

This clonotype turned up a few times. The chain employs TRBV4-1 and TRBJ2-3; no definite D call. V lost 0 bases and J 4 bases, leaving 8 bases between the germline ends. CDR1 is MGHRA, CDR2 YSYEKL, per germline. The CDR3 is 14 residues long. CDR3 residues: CASSQDAASDTQYF. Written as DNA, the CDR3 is TGCGCCAGCAGCCAAGATGCAGCTTCAGATACGCAGTATTTT.

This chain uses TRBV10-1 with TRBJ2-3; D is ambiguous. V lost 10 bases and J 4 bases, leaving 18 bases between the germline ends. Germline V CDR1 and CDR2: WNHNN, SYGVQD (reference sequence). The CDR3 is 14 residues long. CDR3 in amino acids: CATNPSITPDTQYF. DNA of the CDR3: TGCGCCACCAATCCCTCGATAACTCCAGATACGCAGTATTTT.

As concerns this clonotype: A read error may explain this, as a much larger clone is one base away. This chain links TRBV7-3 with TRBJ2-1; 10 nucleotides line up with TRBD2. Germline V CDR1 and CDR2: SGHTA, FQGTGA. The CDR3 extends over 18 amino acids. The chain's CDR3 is CASSSQERTSGTYNERFF. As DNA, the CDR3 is TGTGCCAGCAGCTCGCAAGAAAGGACTAGCGGCACCTACAATGAGCGGTTCTTC.

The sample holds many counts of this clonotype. Here the CDR3 DNA reads TGTGCCAGCAGTGAAAGTGGGGTAGGGAACTACGAGCAGTACTTC. Amino acids: CASSESGVGNYEQYF. The V gene is TRBV2, the J gene TRBJ2-7, with D unclear. The germline V gene encodes CDR1 SNHLY and CDR2 FYNNEI. The CDR3 extends over 15 amino acids. V lost 2 bases and J lost 3, with 14 bases in between.

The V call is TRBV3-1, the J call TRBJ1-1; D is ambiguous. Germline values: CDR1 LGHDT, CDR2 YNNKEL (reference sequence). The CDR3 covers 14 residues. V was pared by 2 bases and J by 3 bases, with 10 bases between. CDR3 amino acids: CASSQPGKDTEAFF. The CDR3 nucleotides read TGTGCCAGCAGCCAACCAGGAAAAGACACTGAAGCTTTCTTT.

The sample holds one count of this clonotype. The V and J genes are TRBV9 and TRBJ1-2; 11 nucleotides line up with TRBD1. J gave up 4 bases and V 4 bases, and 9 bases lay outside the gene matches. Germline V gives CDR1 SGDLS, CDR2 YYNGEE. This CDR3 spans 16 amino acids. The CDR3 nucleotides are TGTGCCAGCAGCAAGCCCAGGACAGGGGGCTTCTATGGCTACACCTTC. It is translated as CASSKPRTGGFYGYTF. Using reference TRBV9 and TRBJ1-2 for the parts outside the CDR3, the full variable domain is DSGVTQTPKHLITATGQRVTLRCSPRSGDLSVYWYQQSLDQGLQFLIQYYNGEERAKGNILERFSAQQFPDLHSELNLSSLELGDSALYFCASSKPRTGGFYGYTFGSGTRLTVV.

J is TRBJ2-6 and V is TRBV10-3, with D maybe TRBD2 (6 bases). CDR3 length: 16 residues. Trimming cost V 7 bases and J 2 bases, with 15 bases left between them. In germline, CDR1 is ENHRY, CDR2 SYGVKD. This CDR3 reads CAITRDWSTGANVLTF. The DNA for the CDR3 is TGTGCCATCACCCGGGACTGGTCGACTGGGGCCAACGTCCTGACTTTC.

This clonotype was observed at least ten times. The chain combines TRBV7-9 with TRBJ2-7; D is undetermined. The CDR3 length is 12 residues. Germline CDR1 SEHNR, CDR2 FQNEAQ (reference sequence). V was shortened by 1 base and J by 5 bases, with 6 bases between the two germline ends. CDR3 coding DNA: TGTGCCAGCAGCTTAGTTCCGCACGAGCAGTACTTC. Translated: CASSLVPHEQYF.

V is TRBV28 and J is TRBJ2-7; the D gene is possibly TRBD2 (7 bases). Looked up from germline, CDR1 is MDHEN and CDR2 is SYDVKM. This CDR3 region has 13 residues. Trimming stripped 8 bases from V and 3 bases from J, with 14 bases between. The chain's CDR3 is CASASRGGYEQYF. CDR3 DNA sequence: TGTGCCAGCGCTTCGAGGGGGGGCTACGAGCAGTACTTC.

In DNA, the CDR3 is TGTGCCAGCAGTAATGGACGTGGCTACACCTTC. Translating it yields CASSNGRGYTF. The genes are TRBV6-1 and TRBJ1-2; unclear D gene. The CDR3 spans 11 residues. In germline, CDR1 is MNHNS, CDR2 SASEGT. V was trimmed by 5 bases and J by 7 bases, leaving 8 bases between them.

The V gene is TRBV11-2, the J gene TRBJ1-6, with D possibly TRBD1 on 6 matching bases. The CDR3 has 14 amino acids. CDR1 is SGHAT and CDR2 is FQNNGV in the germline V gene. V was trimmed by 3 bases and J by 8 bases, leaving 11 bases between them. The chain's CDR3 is CASSLTRGDSPLHF. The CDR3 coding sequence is TGTGCCAGCAGCTTGACCAGGGGCGATTCACCCCTCCACTTT. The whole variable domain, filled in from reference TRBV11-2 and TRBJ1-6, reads EAGVAQSPRYKIIEKRQSVAFWCNPISGHATLYWYQQILGQGPKLLIQFQNNGVVDDSQLPKDRFSAERLKGVDSTLKIQPAKLEDSAVYLCASSLTRGDSPLHFGNGTRLTVT.

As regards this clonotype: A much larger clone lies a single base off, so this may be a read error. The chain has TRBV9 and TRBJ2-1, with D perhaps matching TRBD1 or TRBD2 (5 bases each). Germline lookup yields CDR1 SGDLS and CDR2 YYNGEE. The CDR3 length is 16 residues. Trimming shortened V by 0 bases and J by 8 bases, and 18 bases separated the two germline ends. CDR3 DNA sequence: TGTGCCAGCAGCGTAGCGGGGCTAGTGGGAGTGGATGAGCAGTTCTTC. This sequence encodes CASSVAGLVGVDEQFF.

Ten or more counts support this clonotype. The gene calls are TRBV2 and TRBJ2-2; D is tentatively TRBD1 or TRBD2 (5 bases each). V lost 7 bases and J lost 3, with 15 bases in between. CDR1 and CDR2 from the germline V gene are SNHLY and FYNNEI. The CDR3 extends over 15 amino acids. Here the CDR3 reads CASILGTAHTGELFF. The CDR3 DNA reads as TGTGCCAGCATTCTTGGGACGGCACACACCGGGGAGCTGTTTTTT. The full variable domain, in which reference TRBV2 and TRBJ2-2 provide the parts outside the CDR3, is EPEVTQTPSHQVTQMGQEVILRCVPISNHLYFYWYRQILGQKVEFLVSFYNNEISEKSEIFDDQFSVERPDGSNFTLKIRSTKLEDSAMYFCASILGTAHTGELFFGEGSRLTVL.

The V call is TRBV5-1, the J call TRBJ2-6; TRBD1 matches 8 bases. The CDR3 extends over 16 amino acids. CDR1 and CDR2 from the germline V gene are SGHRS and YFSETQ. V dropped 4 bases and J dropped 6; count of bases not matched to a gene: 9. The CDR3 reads CASSPRQGPSANVLTF. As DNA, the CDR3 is TGCGCCAGCAGCCCCAGACAGGGGCCATCGGCCAACGTCCTGACTTTC.

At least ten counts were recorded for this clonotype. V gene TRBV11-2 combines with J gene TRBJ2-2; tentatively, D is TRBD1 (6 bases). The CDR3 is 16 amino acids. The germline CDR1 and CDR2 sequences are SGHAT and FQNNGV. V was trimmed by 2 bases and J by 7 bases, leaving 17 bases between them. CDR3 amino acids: CASSLSPNRAGGELFF. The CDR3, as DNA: TGTGCCAGCAGCTTATCCCCCAACAGGGCTGGCGGGGAGCTGTTTTTT.

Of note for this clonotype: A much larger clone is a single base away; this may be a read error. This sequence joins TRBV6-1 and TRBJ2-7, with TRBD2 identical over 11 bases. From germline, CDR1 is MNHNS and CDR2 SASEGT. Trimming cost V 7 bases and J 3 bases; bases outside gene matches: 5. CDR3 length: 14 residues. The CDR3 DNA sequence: TGTGCCAGCACCCTACTAGCGGGAGACTACGAGCAGTACTTC. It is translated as CASTLLAGDYEQYF.

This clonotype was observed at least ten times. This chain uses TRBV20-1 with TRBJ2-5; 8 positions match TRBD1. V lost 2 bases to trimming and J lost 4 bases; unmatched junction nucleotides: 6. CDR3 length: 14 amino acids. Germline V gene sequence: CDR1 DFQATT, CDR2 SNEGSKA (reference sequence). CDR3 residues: CSARSQGAGETQYF. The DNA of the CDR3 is TGCAGTGCTAGAAGTCAGGGGGCAGGAGAGACCCAGTACTTC.

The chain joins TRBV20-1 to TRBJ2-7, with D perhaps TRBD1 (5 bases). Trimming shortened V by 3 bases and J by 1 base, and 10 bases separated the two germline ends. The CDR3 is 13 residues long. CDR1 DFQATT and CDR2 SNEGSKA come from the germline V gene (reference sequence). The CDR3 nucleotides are TGCAGTGCTAGCGACAGTTATTCCTACGAGCAGTACTTC. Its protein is CSASDSYSYEQYF.

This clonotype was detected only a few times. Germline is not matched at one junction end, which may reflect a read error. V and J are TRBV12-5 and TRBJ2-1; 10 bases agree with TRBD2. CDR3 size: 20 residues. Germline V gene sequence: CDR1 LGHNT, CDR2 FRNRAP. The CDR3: CASGLVPPVGLAVSCNEQFF. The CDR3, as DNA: TGTGCTAGTGGTTTGGTTCCCCCTGTAGGACTAGCGGTGTCCTGCAATGAGCAGTTCTTC.

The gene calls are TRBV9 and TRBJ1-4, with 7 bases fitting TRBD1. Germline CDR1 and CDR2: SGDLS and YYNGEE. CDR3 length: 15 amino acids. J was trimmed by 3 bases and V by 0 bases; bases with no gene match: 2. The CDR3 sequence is CASSVEGQSNEKLFF. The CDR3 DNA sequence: TGTGCCAGCAGCGTAGAGGGACAGTCTAATGAAAAACTGTTTTTT.